These T cell receptor beta chains were read from a single sample in a study of CD8 T cells in Susac syndrome. TCRdb reanalysed the immunoSEQ multiplex PCR reads using MiXCR and keeps one entry per CDR3 protein. This sample has roughly 86,000 distinct CDR3 sequences, with approximately 96% found just once. The sequenced material came from CD8+ T cells from PBMCs. Receptors originate from a human donor with Susac syndrome. Each CDR3 is given with its conserved first and last residue. A D gene is named only where the DNA matches it firmly. Some rows mark clone size as missing; the rest say once, few, many or name a class of expanded clone.

abundance: NA
v_gene: TRBV5-1
j_gene: TRBJ2-5
d_gene: NA
CDR3nt: TGCGCCAGCAGCTTGGGGTCAGGGCAAGATTCCCAAGAGACCCAGTACTTC
CDR3aa: CASSLGSGQDSQETQYF

abundance: NA
v_gene: TRBV27
j_gene: TRBJ2-1
d_gene: TRBD1
CDR3nt: TGTGCCACCCGACAGGGTCAGGATGAGCAGTTCTTC
CDR3aa: CATRQGQDEQFF

abundance: NA
v_gene: TRBV7-2
j_gene: TRBJ1-1
d_gene: NA
CDR3nt: TGTGCCAGCAGTTCTGGCTCGTCGGGTCGATCCACTGAAGCTTTCTTT
CDR3aa: CASSSGSSGRSTEAFF

abundance: NA
v_gene: TRBV20-1
j_gene: TRBJ2-7
d_gene: TRBD2
CDR3nt: TGCAGTGCGAGACTAGCGGAGTTTTACGAGCAGTACTTC
CDR3aa: CSARLAEFYEQYF

abundance: NA
v_gene: TRBV4-1
j_gene: TRBJ2-1
d_gene: TRBD1
CDR3nt: TGCGCCAGCAGCCAAGAACCCGGCAGGGGGCTGGGCGAGCAGTTCTTC
CDR3aa: CASSQEPGRGLGEQFF

abundance: NA
v_gene: TRBV10-3
j_gene: TRBJ2-5
d_gene: TRBD2
CDR3nt: TGTGCCATCAGTGAGTCCCCTAGCGGGGCCGCGGGAGAGACCCAGTACTTC
CDR3aa: CAISESPSGAAGETQYF

abundance: NA
v_gene: TRBV5-4
j_gene: TRBJ2-1
d_gene: NA
CDR3nt: TGTGCCAGCAGCTCACAGTTATCCCTAGGGGACAATGAGCAGTTCTTC
CDR3aa: CASSSQLSLGDNEQFF

abundance: once
v_gene: TRBV4-2
j_gene: TRBJ1-6
d_gene: TRBD1
CDR3nt: TGTGCCAGCAGCCCGAAATCAAGGACAGGGGGTGATTCACCCCTCCACTTT
CDR3aa: CASSPKSRTGGDSPLHF

abundance: NA
v_gene: TRBV6-1
j_gene: TRBJ1-2
d_gene: NA
CDR3nt: TGTGCCAGCAGTGAAACCCAGGACGGTTCTAACTATGGCTACACCTTC
CDR3aa: CASSETQDGSNYGYTF

abundance: NA
v_gene: TRBV6-2/TRBV6-3
j_gene: TRBJ1-6
d_gene: NA
CDR3nt: TGTGCCAGCAGTCACCCCGCCGGGGAGGATTCTCCCCTCCACTTT
CDR3aa: CASSHPAGEDSPLHF

abundance: NA
v_gene: TRBV5-1
j_gene: TRBJ1-1
d_gene: NA
CDR3nt: TGCGCCAGCAGCACAACAGGGTTTGGAACTGAAGCTTTCTTT
CDR3aa: CASSTTGFGTEAFF

abundance: NA
v_gene: TRBV20-1
j_gene: TRBJ1-2
d_gene: NA
CDR3nt: TGCAGTGCTAGAGATTCGAACTATGGCTACACCTTC
CDR3aa: CSARDSNYGYTF

abundance: NA
v_gene: TRBV12-3/TRBV12-4
j_gene: TRBJ1-1
d_gene: TRBD1
CDR3nt: TGTGCCAGCAGTTCCGCAGGGGGAGCTTTCTTT
CDR3aa: CASSSAGGAFF

abundance: NA
v_gene: TRBV29-1
j_gene: TRBJ1-2
d_gene: NA
CDR3nt: TGCAGCGTTGATGGGGTAGGAGGCTATGGCTACACCTTC
CDR3aa: CSVDGVGGYGYTF

abundance: NA
v_gene: TRBV15
j_gene: TRBJ2-7
d_gene: NA
CDR3nt: TGTGCCACCAGCAGAGATCCTGCGGGGCCAACCTACGAGCAGTACTTC
CDR3aa: CATSRDPAGPTYEQYF

abundance: NA
v_gene: TRBV20-1
j_gene: TRBJ1-4
d_gene: NA
CDR3nt: TGCAGTGCTAGTTTCGTGGCAAAACTGTTTTTT
CDR3aa: CSASFVAKLFF

abundance: NA
v_gene: TRBV11-2
j_gene: TRBJ1-1
d_gene: NA
CDR3nt: TGTGCCAGCAGCTTAGTTGCAGGGGAAGTCACTGAAGCTTTCTTT
CDR3aa: CASSLVAGEVTEAFF

abundance: NA
v_gene: TRBV29-1
j_gene: TRBJ1-1
d_gene: NA
CDR3nt: TGCAGCGTACTAACGGGACCGCTTCCTGAAGCTTTCTTT
CDR3aa: CSVLTGPLPEAFF

abundance: NA
v_gene: TRBV10-3
j_gene: TRBJ2-1
d_gene: NA
CDR3nt: TGTGCCATCAGTGAGTTGGGTGAGCAGTTCTTC
CDR3aa: CAISELGEQFF

abundance: NA
v_gene: TRBV19
j_gene: TRBJ1-3
d_gene: NA
CDR3nt: TGTGCCAGTTCCTCACAGGCCTTTGGAAACACCATATATTTT
CDR3aa: CASSSQAFGNTIYF

abundance: NA
v_gene: TRBV29-1
j_gene: TRBJ1-5
d_gene: NA
CDR3nt: TGCAGCGCCTCAACAGGGTACGGCCAGCCCCAGCATTTT
CDR3aa: CSASTGYGQPQHF

abundance: once
v_gene: TRBV25-1
j_gene: TRBJ1-6
d_gene: NA
CDR3nt: TGTGCCAGCACGATAGGAGCTAATTCACCCCTCCACTTT
CDR3aa: CASTIGANSPLHF

abundance: NA
v_gene: TRBV9
j_gene: TRBJ2-3
d_gene: NA
CDR3nt: TGTGCCAGCAGCGTAGAGGGAGATACGCAGTATTTT
CDR3aa: CASSVEGDTQYF

abundance: NA
v_gene: TRBV6-5
j_gene: TRBJ1-1
d_gene: TRBD1
CDR3nt: TGTGCCAGCAGTTGGGGACAGGATGAAGCTTTCTTT
CDR3aa: CASSWGQDEAFF

abundance: NA
v_gene: TRBV30
j_gene: TRBJ1-3
d_gene: NA
CDR3nt: TGTGCCTGGTGGTCGCGAAACACCATATATTTT
CDR3aa: CAWWSRNTIYF

abundance: once
v_gene: TRBV3-1
j_gene: TRBJ2-5
d_gene: NA
CDR3nt: TGTGCCAGCAGCCAACCAGGGTTAGAGACCCAGTACTTC
CDR3aa: CASSQPGLETQYF

abundance: NA
v_gene: TRBV28
j_gene: TRBJ1-2
d_gene: NA
CDR3nt: TGTGCCAGCAGTAAAAGTCCGCAGCGTTATGGCTACACCTTC
CDR3aa: CASSKSPQRYGYTF

abundance: NA
v_gene: TRBV20-1
j_gene: TRBJ1-1
d_gene: NA
CDR3nt: TGCAGTGCTAGAGATCCCGTCGGCACTGAAGCTTTCTTT
CDR3aa: CSARDPVGTEAFF

abundance: once
v_gene: TRBV5-1
j_gene: TRBJ2-7
d_gene: TRBD2
CDR3nt: TGCGCCAGCAGCTCGAACCCCGGGACTAGCGGGATATACGAGCAGTACTTC
CDR3aa: CASSSNPGTSGIYEQYF

abundance: NA
v_gene: TRBV20-1
j_gene: TRBJ1-2
d_gene: NA
CDR3nt: TGCAGTGCTTCGGACCCCCCATATGGCTACACCTTC
CDR3aa: CSASDPPYGYTF

abundance: NA
v_gene: TRBV12-3/TRBV12-4
j_gene: TRBJ1-5
d_gene: TRBD1
CDR3nt: TGTGCCAGCAGTCTCCGGGACAGGGGGAGGAAACAGCCCCAGCATTTT
CDR3aa: CASSLRDRGRKQPQHF

abundance: NA
v_gene: TRBV6-1
j_gene: TRBJ2-3
d_gene: NA
CDR3nt: TGTGCCAGCAGCCCCTGGCAGGGGACCTCTAGCACAGATACGCAGTATTTT
CDR3aa: CASSPWQGTSSTDTQYF

abundance: NA
v_gene: TRBV20-1
j_gene: TRBJ1-5
d_gene: TRBD1
CDR3nt: TGCAGTGCGTCGGACAGGTCGTTACAGCCCCAGCATTTT
CDR3aa: CSASDRSLQPQHF

abundance: NA
v_gene: TRBV12-3/TRBV12-4
j_gene: TRBJ1-1
d_gene: TRBD1
CDR3nt: TGTGCCAGCACCTTACAGGGGGAGAACACTGAAGCTTTCTTT
CDR3aa: CASTLQGENTEAFF

abundance: NA
v_gene: TRBV19
j_gene: TRBJ1-1
d_gene: NA
CDR3nt: TGTGCCAGTAGTACATCACACGGGGGTATGGAAGCTTTCTTT
CDR3aa: CASSTSHGGMEAFF

abundance: NA
v_gene: TRBV30
j_gene: TRBJ2-1
d_gene: TRBD1
CDR3nt: TGTGCCTGGAGTATGGGACAGGAACAGTTCTTC
CDR3aa: CAWSMGQEQFF

abundance: NA
v_gene: TRBV24-1
j_gene: TRBJ2-7
d_gene: NA
CDR3nt: TGTGCCACCAGTCCCGGGGCCTCTTCCTACGAGCAGTACTTC
CDR3aa: CATSPGASSYEQYF

abundance: NA
v_gene: TRBV5-4
j_gene: TRBJ2-4
d_gene: NA
CDR3nt: TGTGCCAGCAGCCATTCCCCAGGATGGGCCAAAAACATTCAGTACTTC
CDR3aa: CASSHSPGWAKNIQYF

abundance: NA
v_gene: TRBV5-1
j_gene: TRBJ1-1
d_gene: NA
CDR3nt: TGCGCCAGCAGCTTGGCCAGGCTGAACACTGAAGCTTTCTTT
CDR3aa: CASSLARLNTEAFF

abundance: NA
v_gene: TRBV27
j_gene: TRBJ2-4
d_gene: NA
CDR3nt: TGTGCCAGCAGTCCGCCCCCGGGTCGGAGGGACATTCAGTACTTC
CDR3aa: CASSPPPGRRDIQYF

abundance: NA
v_gene: TRBV29-1
j_gene: TRBJ2-3
d_gene: TRBD1
CDR3nt: TGCAGCGTTGAAGGGAGTGGACAGGGGCGGCGGGATACGCAGTATTTT
CDR3aa: CSVEGSGQGRRDTQYF

abundance: NA
v_gene: TRBV12-3/TRBV12-4
j_gene: TRBJ1-1
d_gene: NA
CDR3nt: TGTGCCAGCAGGGGAGGGCGCGGATACACTGAAGCTTTCTTT
CDR3aa: CASRGGRGYTEAFF

abundance: NA
v_gene: TRBV24-1
j_gene: TRBJ2-5
d_gene: TRBD1
CDR3nt: TGTGCCACCAGTGATTCGCAGGGGGTCCAAGAGACCCAGTACTTC
CDR3aa: CATSDSQGVQETQYF

abundance: NA
v_gene: TRBV20-1
j_gene: TRBJ2-5
d_gene: NA
CDR3nt: TGCAGTGCTAGAGACAAAGGGTCGGGTCAAGAGACCCAGTACTTC
CDR3aa: CSARDKGSGQETQYF

abundance: NA
v_gene: TRBV29-1
j_gene: TRBJ2-7
d_gene: NA
CDR3nt: TGCAGCGTTGAAGTCCCTAGCGCAACCTACGAGCAGTACTTC
CDR3aa: CSVEVPSATYEQYF

abundance: NA
v_gene: TRBV5-1
j_gene: TRBJ2-3
d_gene: NA
CDR3nt: TGCGCCAGCAGCCCATGGGACTTTTCGTATAGCACAGATACGCAGTATTTT
CDR3aa: CASSPWDFSYSTDTQYF

abundance: NA
v_gene: TRBV3-1
j_gene: TRBJ1-2
d_gene: NA
CDR3nt: TGTGCCAGCAGCCAAGAAGAAGAGGAATCGGGGGCGGGGGTAGGGAACTATGGCTACACCTTC
CDR3aa: CASSQEEEESGAGVGNYGYTF

abundance: NA
v_gene: TRBV30
j_gene: TRBJ1-1
d_gene: NA
CDR3nt: TGTGCCTACTCGAGGGGAGGCACTGAAGCTTTCTTT
CDR3aa: CAYSRGGTEAFF

abundance: NA
v_gene: TRBV30
j_gene: TRBJ1-2
d_gene: NA
CDR3nt: TGTGCCTGCATGGGGGGGGCAGGATATGGCTACACCTTC
CDR3aa: CACMGGAGYGYTF

abundance: NA
v_gene: TRBV20-1
j_gene: TRBJ1-1
d_gene: NA
CDR3nt: TGCAGTGCTAGAGGGGGCAGGGAGGCTGAAGCTTTCTTT
CDR3aa: CSARGGREAEAFF

abundance: NA
v_gene: TRBV9
j_gene: TRBJ1-1
d_gene: NA
CDR3nt: TGTGCCAGCAGCGACTCCGTGAACACTGAAGCTTTCTTT
CDR3aa: CASSDSVNTEAFF